This T cell receptor beta chain was found in a study of blood T cell repertoires in COVID-19. Whole-study context: The samples span acute and convalescent COVID-19 from the United States, Italy and Spain. The cDNA or gDNA used as material had been derived from T cells, B-cell-depleted T cells, or PBMCs.

V was shortened by 0 bases and J by 1 base, with 10 bases between the two germline ends. The CDR3 covers 16 residues. Germline lookup yields CDR1 SGDLS and CDR2 YYNGEE. Authors' processing steps: How many nucleated cells were present was estimated from reference gene primer amplification. Clones were read by immunoSEQ multiplex PCR, and TCRdb kept only the in-frame ones, dropping some. V and J calls plus clone size are reproduced from that table; the DNA served to infer D and trimming. The data hold approximately 150,000 clones, with roughly 84% observed a single time. The genes are TRBV9 and TRBJ2-2; D may be TRBD1 (6 bases). This receptor was identified in a human donor in a cohort sampled during active COVID-19. Sequencing was done on a sample of peripheral blood. The CDR3 here is CASSVESDRNTGELFF. The CDR3 region has the DNA TGTGCCAGCAGCGTAGAATCGGACAGGAACACCGGGGAGCTGTTTTTT.